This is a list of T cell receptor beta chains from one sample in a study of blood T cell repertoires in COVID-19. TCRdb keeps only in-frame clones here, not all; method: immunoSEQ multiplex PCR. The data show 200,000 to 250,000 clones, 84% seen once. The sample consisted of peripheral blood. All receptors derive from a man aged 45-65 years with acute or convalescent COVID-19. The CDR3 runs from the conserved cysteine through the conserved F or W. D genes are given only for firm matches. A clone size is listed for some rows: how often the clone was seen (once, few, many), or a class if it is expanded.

CASSQVRAFQETQYF	TGCGCCAGCAGCCAAGTAAGAGCGTTCCAAGAGACCCAGTACTTC	TRBV4-1	15	-	-	TRBJ2-5
CASSQDHRADTQYF	TGCGCCAGCAGCCAAGATCACAGGGCAGATACGCAGTATTTT	TRBV4-1	14	-	-	TRBJ2-3
CASGVGGSIYEQYF	TGTGCCAGCGGGGTCGGGGGATCGATCTACGAGCAGTACTTC	TRBV6-5	14	-	-	TRBJ2-7
CASSSTGGSAEAFF	TGTGCCAGCAGTTCCACAGGGGGCTCGGCTGAAGCTTTCTTT	TRBV6-4	14	TRBD1	-	TRBJ1-1
CASSQLVGERPYNEQFF	TGTGCCAGCAGCCAACTAGTCGGGGAAAGGCCCTACAATGAGCAGTTCTTC	TRBV3-1/TRBV3-2	17	-	-	TRBJ2-1
CASSESIRAPNQPQHF	TGCGCCAGCAGTGAGTCGATCAGGGCCCCAAATCAGCCCCAGCATTTT	TRBV10-1	16	-	-	TRBJ1-5
CASSLEGGRGYTF	TGTGCCAGCAGTTTAGAAGGGGGAAGGGGCTACACCTTC	TRBV12-3/TRBV12-4	13	-	once	TRBJ1-2
CASSPGTGGNSPLHF	TGTGCCAGCAGTCCCGGGACAGGGGGAAATTCACCCCTCCACTTT	TRBV6-5	15	TRBD1	-	TRBJ1-6
CATSDPTANTGELFF	TGTGCCACCAGTGATCCCACGGCGAACACCGGGGAGCTGTTTTTT	TRBV24-1	15	-	-	TRBJ2-2
CASSLLTTRGQTGVQPQHF	TGTGCCAGCAGTTTATTGACCACTCGGGGCCAAACGGGGGTTCAGCCCCAGCATTTT	TRBV28	19	-	-	TRBJ1-5
CASRASVETQYF	TGTGCCAGCAGGGCTAGCGTTGAGACCCAGTACTTC	TRBV2	12	-	-	TRBJ2-5
CASSLEGTGLNTEAFF	TGTGCCAGCAGCTTAGAGGGGACAGGACTGAACACTGAAGCTTTCTTT	TRBV11-3	16	TRBD1	-	TRBJ1-1
CASNPSGRPTDTQYF	TGTGCCAGCAATCCTAGCGGGAGGCCCACAGATACGCAGTATTTT	TRBV6-5	15	TRBD2	-	TRBJ2-3
CASSFGTGGLYEQYF	TGTGCCAGCAGCTTTGGGACAGGGGGTTTATACGAGCAGTACTTC	TRBV11-3	15	TRBD1	-	TRBJ2-7
CASSRGHADSNQPQHF	TGTGCCAGCAGTAGGGGGCATGCAGATAGCAATCAGCCCCAGCATTTT	TRBV28	16	TRBD1	-	TRBJ1-5
CASSPPTANTGELFF	TGCGCCAGCAGCCCGCCGACAGCGAACACCGGGGAGCTGTTTTTT	TRBV5-1	15	-	-	TRBJ2-2
CASSPDTGFGNQPQHF	TGCGCCAGCAGCCCAGATACAGGGTTCGGCAATCAGCCCCAGCATTTT	TRBV4-1	16	-	-	TRBJ1-5
CATRRDRGIHQPQHF	TGTGCCACAAGGCGGGACAGGGGTATCCATCAGCCCCAGCATTTT	TRBV15	15	TRBD1	-	TRBJ1-5
CASSLQGSNSPLHF	TGTGCCAGCAGCTTACAGGGAAGTAATTCACCCCTCCACTTT	TRBV7-3	14	-	-	TRBJ1-6
CASSLQTTDRRDYGYTF	TGTGCCAGCAGCCTTCAAACGACAGATAGGAGAGACTATGGCTACACCTTC	TRBV7-9	17	-	-	TRBJ1-2
CASSKGTGEETQYF	TGTGCCAGCAGTAAGGGGACAGGGGAAGAGACCCAGTACTTC	TRBV6-2/TRBV6-3	14	TRBD1	-	TRBJ2-5
CASSLAGHSSYEQYF	TGTGCCAGCAGCTTGGCTGGGCACAGCTCCTACGAGCAGTACTTC	TRBV5-4	15	-	-	TRBJ2-7
CASGTSESYEQYF	TGTGCCAGCGGGACTAGCGAATCCTACGAGCAGTACTTC	TRBV19	13	TRBD2	-	TRBJ2-7
CASRYGDYGYTF	TGCGCCAGCAGGTACGGGGACTATGGCTACACCTTC	TRBV5-1	12	-	-	TRBJ1-2
CAWATGGNQPQHF	TGTGCCTGGGCGACAGGGGGCAATCAGCCCCAGCATTTT	TRBV30	13	TRBD1	-	TRBJ1-5
CASSAGTSGNYEQYF	TGTGCCAGTAGTGCGGGGACTAGCGGGAACTACGAGCAGTACTTC	TRBV19	15	TRBD2	-	TRBJ2-7
CASTGPSGNTEAFF	TGTGCCAGCACAGGGCCCTCTGGGAACACTGAAGCTTTCTTT	TRBV21-1	14	-	-	TRBJ1-1
CASSVGLAGGPGQETQYF	TGTGCCAGCAGCGTAGGACTAGCGGGGGGGCCTGGGCAAGAGACCCAGTACTTC	TRBV9	18	TRBD2	-	TRBJ2-5
CASRQGAGNQPQHF	TGTGCCAGCAGACAGGGGGCGGGCAATCAGCCCCAGCATTTT	TRBV2	14	TRBD1	-	TRBJ1-5
CAISELGQAMGEQYF	TGTGCCATCAGTGAGCTGGGACAAGCGATGGGCGAGCAGTACTTC	TRBV10-3	15	-	-	TRBJ2-7
CASSFQGYYEQYF	TGTGCCAGTAGTTTTCAGGGATACTACGAGCAGTACTTC	TRBV19	13	-	-	TRBJ2-7
CASSLVAGEGDTQYF	TGCGCCAGCAGCTTGGTAGCAGGGGAGGGAGATACGCAGTATTTT	TRBV5-1	15	-	-	TRBJ2-3
CASSLAEGLNTEAFF	TGCGCCAGCAGCTTGGCCGAGGGTCTTAACACTGAAGCTTTCTTT	TRBV5-1	15	-	-	TRBJ1-1
CASSPPGTGARGDTEAFF	TGCGCCAGCAGCCCTCCCGGGACAGGGGCAAGAGGCGACACTGAAGCTTTCTTT	TRBV4-1	18	TRBD1	-	TRBJ1-1
CASSEARWTGQYNEQFF	TGTGCCAGCAGTGAAGCGCGTTGGACAGGGCAGTACAATGAGCAGTTCTTC	TRBV6-1	17	TRBD1	-	TRBJ2-1
CASSKGQTGTGELFF	TGTGCCAGCAGCAAGGGACAGACGGGGACCGGGGAGCTGTTTTTT	TRBV7-3	15	TRBD1	few	TRBJ2-2
CASSDPSTDTQYF	TGCGCCAGCAGTGACCCTAGCACAGATACGCAGTATTTT	TRBV10-1	13	-	-	TRBJ2-3
CASSTQGATEKLFF	TGTGCCAGCAGTACACAGGGGGCTACGGAAAAACTGTTTTTT	TRBV6-5	14	TRBD1	-	TRBJ1-4
CASSLTVSGASDTQYF	TGCGCCAGCAGCTTGACGGTTAGCGGGGCTTCAGATACGCAGTATTTT	TRBV5-1	16	TRBD2	-	TRBJ2-3
CSVDQGLDYGYTF	TGCAGCGTTGACCAGGGGTTAGACTATGGCTACACCTTC	TRBV29-1	13	-	-	TRBJ1-2